The 25 T cell receptor beta chains in this list originate from one sample, sequenced in a study of blood T cell repertoires in COVID-19. The table came from immunoSEQ multiplex PCR; TCRdb's copy has only in-frame clones and leaves some out. The data hold approximately 15,000 clones, with 80% to 90% observed a single time. The material sequenced was peripheral blood. These receptors were obtained from a human donor in a cohort sampled during active COVID-19.

The chain couples TRBV5-1 to TRBJ2-1; TRBD1 might be the D (5 bases). CDR3 length: 15 amino acids. With 6 bases removed from V and 4 bases from J, the gap between germline ends came to 17 bases. CDR1 and CDR2 from the germline V gene are SGHRS and YFSETQ. The DNA for the CDR3 is TGCGCCAGCACTCTCAGGGTAGGGTCTTACAATGAGCAGTTCTTC. This sequence encodes CASTLRVGSYNEQFF.

The genes are TRBV3-1 (or the pseudogene TRBV3-2) and TRBJ1-5; a possible D gene is TRBD1 (6 bases). The CDR3 covers 15 residues. Germline V lookup: CDR1 LGHDT, CDR2 YNNKEL (reference sequence). V shed 6 bases and J shed 3 bases, with 15 bases lying between them. CDR3 loop: CASSYRVGDNQPQHF. CDR3 nucleotides: TGTGCCAGCAGTTACAGGGTGGGAGACAATCAGCCCCAGCATTTT.

This clone is classed as medium-sized. The chain joins TRBV9 to TRBJ1-3; D is unclear. CDR3 length: 17 residues. Germline V gene sequence: CDR1 SGDLS, CDR2 YYNGEE. Trimming took off 2 bases at V and 0 bases at J, with 15 bases between the two ends. For the CDR3, the DNA is TGTGCCAGCAGCGTCCATGAGGTGCCAGCCTCTGGAAACACCATATATTTT. Its translation is CASSVHEVPASGNTIYF. Looking up the rest from reference TRBV9 and TRBJ1-3 gives the full variable domain: DSGVTQTPKHLITATGQRVTLRCSPRSGDLSVYWYQQSLDQGLQFLIQYYNGEERAKGNILERFSAQQFPDLHSELNLSSLELGDSALYFCASSVHEVPASGNTIYFGEGSWLTVV.

This rearrangement joins TRBV19 to TRBJ2-5; D is perhaps TRBD2 (7 bases). Between the trimmed V and J ends, which lost 3 bases and 14 bases, there was a span of 16 bases. The length of the CDR3 is 12 residues. Germline values: CDR1 LNHDA, CDR2 SQIVND (reference sequence). DNA of the CDR3: TGTGCCAGTAGTATCCCTGCGGGGGCACTATACTTC. Translation gives CASSIPAGALYF.

CDR3 in amino acids: CSALGVGQTNTEAFF. In nucleotides, the CDR3 is TGCAGCGCCCTCGGGGTTGGGCAGACGAACACTGAAGCTTTCTTT. The chain combines TRBV29-1 with TRBJ1-1, with D uncertain. CDR1 and CDR2 from the germline V gene are SQVTM and ANQGSEA. This CDR3 spans 15 amino acids. The ends were cut back, 7 bases at V and 1 base at J, with 19 bases in the middle.

The chain recombines TRBV24-1 with TRBJ2-1; TRBD1 matches at 9 bases. With V trimmed by 3 bases and J by 10 bases, 6 bases remained unmatched. CDR1 KGHDR and CDR2 SFDVKD come from the germline V gene. This CDR3 is built from 14 residues. The CDR3 sequence is CATSDPMTGGEQFF. CDR3 nucleotides: TGTGCCACCAGTGATCCGATGACAGGGGGGGAGCAGTTCTTC.

This clone was observed once. This chain links TRBV5-1 with TRBJ1-6; 8 bases are shared with TRBD1. The germline V gene has CDR1 SGHRS and CDR2 YFSETQ. CDR3 length equals 14 residues. J lost 9 bases, V lost 4 bases, and 6 bases had no gene match. The CDR3 DNA sequence: TGCGCCAGCAGCGTGGGACAGGCAGGTTCACCCCTCCACTTT. It encodes CASSVGQAGSPLHF.

The chain links TRBV9 to TRBJ1-1; 8 positions agree with TRBD1. V shed 3 bases, J shed 5 bases, and the junction held 6 bases outside the gene matches. Germline V CDR1 and CDR2: SGDLS, YYNGEE. The CDR3 extends over 14 amino acids. The CDR3: CASSGGQGGTEAFF. In DNA form, the CDR3 reads TGTGCCAGCAGCGGCGGACAGGGAGGGACTGAAGCTTTCTTT.

The V and J genes are TRBV2 and TRBJ2-3; tentative D call: TRBD1 (6 bases). Germline V lookup: CDR1 SNHLY, CDR2 FYNNEI. The CDR3 has 13 residues. V lost 4 bases, J lost 4 bases, and 9 bases lay in between. The CDR3 sequence: CASSAQGADTQYF. The CDR3 region has the DNA TGTGCCAGCAGTGCACAGGGCGCAGATACGCAGTATTTT.

The chain has TRBV2 and TRBJ1-5, with D perhaps TRBD1 (6 bases). The CDR3 has 12 amino acids. Trimming pared 7 bases from V and 6 bases from J, leaving 10 bases between. Germline V CDR1 and CDR2: SNHLY, FYNNEI. CDR3 sequence reads: CASTIGGQPQHF. CDR3 nucleotides: TGTGCCAGCACCATAGGGGGTCAGCCCCAGCATTTT.

The rearrangement links TRBV4-1 to TRBJ2-1; TRBD1 is a possible D gene (5 bases). CDR1 and CDR2 from the germline V gene are MGHRA and YSYEKL. The CDR3 length is 15 residues. V lost 3 bases, J lost 9 bases, and 18 bases lay in between. The CDR3 sequence: CASSQELVQGVEQFF. As DNA, the CDR3 is TGCGCCAGCAGCCAGGAGCTTGTTCAAGGGGTTGAGCAGTTCTTC.

The sample holds one count of this clone. The chain is built from TRBV5-4 and TRBJ2-7, with 10 bases fitting TRBD2. V was pared by 4 bases and J by 4 bases, with 5 bases of the junction left unmatched. The CDR3 has 14 residues. Germline V lookup: CDR1 SGHNT, CDR2 YYREEE (reference sequence). CDR3 loop: CASSQSGGAYEQYF. The CDR3 nucleotides read TGTGCCAGCAGCCAGAGCGGGGGGGCTTACGAGCAGTACTTC.

The rearrangement joins TRBV5-1 to TRBJ2-6; 7 nucleotides match TRBD1. V lost 4 bases to trimming and J lost 0 bases; unmatched junction nucleotides: 10. Germline CDR1 and CDR2: SGHRS and YFSETQ. The CDR3 is made up of 18 amino acids. CDR3 bases: TGCGCCAGCAGCCGTCGGGACAGAGCTACCTCTGGGGCCAACGTCCTGACTTTC. Residues: CASSRRDRATSGANVLTF.

The gene calls are TRBV6-5 and TRBJ2-6, with D unclear. The CDR3 extends over 13 amino acids. V lost 7 bases to trimming and J lost 2 bases, with 6 bases between them. Germline V lookup: CDR1 MNHEY, CDR2 SVGAGI. DNA for the CDR3: TGTGCCAGCACAACAGCTGGGGCCAACGTCCTGACTTTC. Translation gives CASTTAGANVLTF.

The V call is TRBV5-5, the J call TRBJ1-2, with 8 bases identical to TRBD1. CDR1 and CDR2 from the germline V gene are SGHKS and YYEKEE (reference sequence). Trimming cost V 0 bases and J 5 bases; bases outside gene matches: 3. The CDR3 extends over 14 amino acids. CDR3: CASSLGQGPYGYTF. CDR3 DNA: TGTGCCAGCAGCTTGGGACAGGGGCCTTATGGCTACACCTTC.

The V gene is TRBV7-9, the J gene TRBJ2-6, with D possibly being TRBD2 (6 bases). The germline V gene has CDR1 SEHNR and CDR2 FQNEAQ (reference sequence). The germline V and J ends were trimmed by 8 bases and 2 bases, with 10 bases remaining between them. The CDR3 spans 14 residues. The CDR3 bases are TGTGCCAGCGGGTCGGGGGCTGGGGCCAACGTCCTGACTTTC. Translating gives CASGSGAGANVLTF.

V is TRBV5-4 and J is TRBJ2-4; the D call may be TRBD1 or TRBD2 (6 bases each). This CDR3 is built from 17 residues. The V gene's germline CDR1 is SGHNT and CDR2 YYREEE (reference sequence). V was clipped by 4 bases and J by 3 bases, with 20 bases between them. The CDR3 DNA follows: TGTGCCAGCAGCGTGGGGGGCAGGGTAGGAGTCAAAAACATTCAGTACTTC. Its protein is CASSVGGRVGVKNIQYF.

The chain links TRBV3-1 (or the pseudogene TRBV3-2) to TRBJ2-7; 8 bases agree with TRBD1. Germline trimming cut 2 bases from V and 3 bases from J; bases unmatched to any gene: 6. This CDR3 has 15 amino acids. CDR1 is LGHDT and CDR2 is YNNKEL in the germline V gene (reference sequence). CDR3 residues: CASSQWDRKGYEQYF. In DNA form, the CDR3 reads TGTGCCAGCAGCCAATGGGACAGGAAGGGCTACGAGCAGTACTTC.

V usage is TRBV11-3 and J usage is TRBJ2-3; TRBD2 agrees at 8 bases. The CDR3 is 16 amino acids. Per the germline V gene, CDR1 is SGHNT and CDR2 is YENEEA. Unmatched junction bases numbered 6, after V lost 0 bases and J lost 4 bases. CDR3 in amino acids: CASSLDSSGVADTQYF. CDR3 coding DNA: TGTGCCAGCAGCTTAGATAGTAGCGGGGTGGCAGATACGCAGTATTTT.

The chain uses TRBV7-9 and TRBJ1-6, with TRBD1 identical over 7 bases. Germline trimming cut 0 bases from V and 7 bases from J; bases unmatched to any gene: 3. The germline CDR1 and CDR2 sequences are SEHNR and FQNEAQ (reference sequence). The CDR3 length is 15 residues. The CDR3, as DNA: TGTGCCAGCAGCTTAGCCCCAGGGGGGAATTCACCCCTCCACTTT. Its protein is CASSLAPGGNSPLHF.

This chain links TRBV10-1 with TRBJ2-2; D gene ambiguous. The germline V gene encodes CDR1 WNHNN and CDR2 SYGVQD (reference sequence). The CDR3 extends over 15 amino acids. V lost 6 bases, J lost 3 bases, and 14 bases lay in between. The CDR3 loop is CASSRSSVDTGELFF. CDR3 nucleotide sequence: TGCGCCAGCAGCCGGAGCTCTGTGGACACCGGGGAGCTGTTTTTT.

The chain couples TRBV7-9 to TRBJ1-5, with D tentatively TRBD1 (6 bases). CDR1 and CDR2 from the germline V gene are SEHNR and FQNEAQ (reference sequence). Trimming took 5 bases from V and 7 from J, leaving 12 bases between them. There are 13 residues in the CDR3. Here the CDR3 reads CASSEQGYQPQHF. The CDR3 DNA is TGTGCCAGCAGCGAGCAGGGGTACCAGCCCCAGCATTTT.

The DNA of the CDR3 is TGTGCCAGCAGTTACCGCGACAGGTCTGAAGCTTTCTTT. Residues: CASSYRDRSEAFF. The chain is built from TRBV6-5 and TRBJ1-1; D might be TRBD1 (6 bases). CDR1 is MNHEY, CDR2 SVGAGI, per germline. CDR3 length equals 13 residues. V shed 2 bases and J shed 6 bases, with 10 bases lying between them.

The V gene is TRBV9, the J gene TRBJ2-3, with D possibly matching TRBD2 (7 bases). This CDR3 region has 16 residues. Per the germline V gene, CDR1 is SGDLS and CDR2 is YYNGEE. V was cut by 2 bases and J by 2 bases, with 15 bases left in between. As DNA, the CDR3 is TGTGCCAGCAGCGTCTCTGCGGGGGCCCTCACAGATACGCAGTATTTT. Translating it yields CASSVSAGALTDTQYF. Combining the CDR3 with reference TRBV9 and TRBJ2-3 gives the whole variable domain DSGVTQTPKHLITATGQRVTLRCSPRSGDLSVYWYQQSLDQGLQFLIQYYNGEERAKGNILERFSAQQFPDLHSELNLSSLELGDSALYFCASSVSAGALTDTQYFGPGTRLTVL.

The V gene is TRBV6-4, the J gene TRBJ2-3; no reliable D call. The CDR3 spans 15 residues. V was shortened by 8 bases and J by 5 bases, with 20 bases between the two germline ends. Germline V gives CDR1 MRHNA, CDR2 SNTAGT. In nucleotides, the CDR3 is TGTGCCAGCTCTACTCAACCGAAGGCGGTAGATACGCAGTATTTT. It specifies CASSTQPKAVDTQYF.